Following are 3 T cell receptor beta chains from one sample sequenced in a study of blood T cell repertoires in COVID-19 (dated by TCRdb to 2020 to 2021). The receptor library was made with the immunoSEQ multiplex PCR assay. What TCRdb holds here is the immuneACCESS table cut down to in-frame rearrangements. Part of the clones is not present; checked against another copy, under half of the missing clones reflect an unresolved V gene, and the others are unexplained. This sample gives roughly 340,000 clones in total; 85% to 90% of them show up just once. Clones ranked in the top ten supply 7% to 8% of the sample. Sequencing was performed on peripheral blood. The receptors come from an older woman with COVID-19, enrolled during active disease.

CDR3 protein: CASSYRQGWYGYTF. The CDR3 DNA reads as TGTGCCAGCAGTTACCGACAGGGTTGGTATGGCTACACCTTC. This rearrangement joins TRBV6-5 to TRBJ1-2; 7 bases are shared with TRBD1. The CDR3 consists of 14 residues. CDR1 is MNHEY, CDR2 SVGAGI, per germline. Trimming cost V 2 bases and J 5 bases; bases outside gene matches: 5.

The chain employs TRBV7-2 and TRBJ1-2; TRBD1 matches at 8 bases. CDR3 size: 13 residues. Germline lookup yields CDR1 SGHTA and CDR2 FQGNSA. Trimming took 5 bases from V and 8 from J; bases not matched to a gene: 7. CDR3 nucleotides: TGTGCCAGCAGCAGACGGGACAGGCGGGGCTACACCTTC. Its protein is CASSRRDRRGYTF.

This rearrangement joins TRBV7-8 to TRBJ2-7, with 12 bases that match TRBD1. CDR1 SGHVS and CDR2 FQNEAQ come from the germline V gene. The CDR3 covers 15 residues. J was trimmed by 0 bases and V by 5 bases; bases with no gene match: 2. The CDR3 region is CASSRDRGPSYEQYF. The DNA for the CDR3 is TGTGCCAGCAGCAGGGACAGGGGGCCCTCCTACGAGCAGTACTTC.